The 10 T cell receptor beta chains listed next were all sequenced from one sample in a study of cytomegalovirus exposure and HLA in healthy donors. Use of 60 Vbeta and 13 Jbeta primers characterized the PCR. Sequenced by immunoSEQ multiplex PCR; TCRdb stores in-frame clones only, minus some. The sample shows more than 95,000 clones, over 65% of them seen only once. Material for sequencing was PBMCs. These receptors originate from a woman between 50 and 59 years old in good health and CMV-seropositive.

The chain joins TRBV5-1 to TRBJ1-2, with D possibly matching TRBD1 (5 bases). There are 15 residues in the CDR3. Germline V lookup: CDR1 SGHRS, CDR2 YFSETQ. The V gene lost 4 bases and the J gene lost 0 bases, with 13 bases spanning the gap. This CDR3 reads CASSPETAANYGYTF. CDR3 sequence (DNA): TGCGCCAGCAGCCCCGAGACAGCAGCTAACTATGGCTACACCTTC. Looking up the rest from reference TRBV5-1 and TRBJ1-2 gives the full variable domain: KAGVTQTPRYLIKTRGQQVTLSCSPISGHRSVSWYQQTPGQGLQFLFEYFSETQRNKGNFPGRFSGRQFSNSRSEMNVSTLELGDSALYLCASSPETAANYGYTFGSGTRLTVV.

This clone was found once. The chain joins TRBV6-5 to TRBJ1-2, with 11 bases fitting TRBD1. Trimming at V came to 3 bases and at J to 4 bases, leaving 4 bases not matched to a gene. This CDR3 is 15 amino acids long. CDR1 is MNHEY and CDR2 is SVGAGI in the germline V gene. CDR3 protein: CASSYGTGGLYGYTF. In DNA, the CDR3 is TGTGCCAGCAGTTATGGGACAGGGGGGCTCTATGGCTACACCTTC.

The chain has TRBV5-1 and TRBJ2-3; 7 bases match TRBD2. V trimming: 0 bases; J trimming: 4 bases; junction bases outside the gene matches: 2. Germline-derived CDR1 and CDR2 are SGHRS and YFSETQ. The CDR3 has 14 residues. CDR3: CASSLGLASDTQYF. The CDR3 DNA reads as TGCGCCAGCAGCTTGGGACTAGCCTCAGATACGCAGTATTTT.

The chain combines TRBV6-1 with TRBJ1-4; 7 bases fit TRBD1. Germline CDR1 MNHNS, CDR2 SASEGT. CDR3 length: 12 residues. V lost 4 bases, J lost 17 bases, and 10 bases stayed unmatched. The CDR3 coding sequence is TGTGCCAGCAGTGGTTCTAGGGGGCCCGGTTTTTTT. Protein product: CASSGSRGPGFF.

This clone was found a few times. This rearrangement joins TRBV7-2 to TRBJ2-1; D gene uncertain. This CDR3 is built from 11 residues. Trimming stripped 5 bases from V and 8 bases from J, with 7 bases between. CDR1 is SGHTA, CDR2 FQGNSA, per germline. The CDR3 region is CASSPLHEQFF. The CDR3 nucleotides read TGTGCCAGCAGCCCCCTCCATGAGCAGTTCTTC.

J is TRBJ1-1 and V is TRBV27, with D maybe TRBD1 (6 bases). This CDR3 is 13 amino acids long. CDR1 is MNHEY, CDR2 SMNVEV, per germline (reference sequence). Trimming left V 7 bases short and J 3 bases short, with 12 bases between. The CDR3 DNA is TGTGCCAGCACTAGGGAGGGGGACACTGAAGCTTTCTTT. Encoded protein: CASTREGDTEAFF.

This chain joins TRBV30 and TRBJ1-5; D gene uncertain. The germline V gene encodes CDR1 GTSNPN and CDR2 SVGIG (reference sequence). Trimming shortened V by 0 bases and J by 1 base, and 10 bases separated the two germline ends. This CDR3 is 15 amino acids long. The CDR3 loop is CAWSVGLLSNQPQHF. In DNA form, the CDR3 reads TGTGCCTGGAGTGTCGGACTATTAAGCAATCAGCCCCAGCATTTT. Looking up the rest from reference TRBV30 and TRBJ1-5 gives the full variable domain: SQTIHQWPATLVQPVGSPLSLECTVEGTSNPNLYWYRQAAGRGLQLLFYSVGIGQISSEVPQNLSASRPQDRQFILSSKKLLLSDSGFYLCAWSVGLLSNQPQHFGDGTRLSIL.

This chain connects TRBV28 to TRBJ1-1; no reliable D call. CDR3 length: 12 residues. CDR1 and CDR2 (germline): MDHEN, SYDVKM. Between the trimmed V and J ends, which lost 3 bases and 8 bases, there was a span of 10 bases. CDR3: CASSLHSREAFF. CDR3 bases: TGTGCCAGCAGTTTGCACTCTCGGGAAGCTTTCTTT.

The chain joins TRBV4-3 to TRBJ2-7; 7 bases map to TRBD1. Per the germline V gene, CDR1 is LGHNA and CDR2 is YSLEER. After removal of 2 bases from V and 2 bases from J, the junction contained 6 bases not matched to a gene. CDR3 length: 15 residues. CDR3 sequence reads: CASSQTRGPTYEQYF. In nucleotides, the CDR3 is TGCGCCAGCAGCCAAACGAGGGGGCCCACCTACGAGCAGTACTTC.

This clone occurred a few times. The chain combines TRBV19 with TRBJ2-7; D not certain. The germline V and J ends were trimmed by 4 bases and 3 bases, with 10 bases remaining between them. The CDR3 length is 13 residues. The V gene's germline CDR1 is LNHDA and CDR2 SQIVND (reference sequence). The CDR3 loop is CASSTRPDYEQYF. CDR3 DNA: TGTGCCAGTAGTACCAGGCCAGACTACGAGCAGTACTTC.